This passage covers 15 T cell receptor beta chains from one sample sequenced in a study of identical twins. MiXCR, run by TCRdb on the 5' RACE reads, gives a single entry per CDR3 protein. The sample records hundreds of thousands of distinct CDR3 sequences, less than 10% being singletons. Sequences were obtained from memory (CD45RO+) T cells sorted from blood. The source is a woman younger than 35 in good health.

The table lists this clonotype with a few counts. The chain joins TRBV7-9 to TRBJ1-1; D is possibly TRBD1 (6 bases). Germline CDR1 reads SEHNR; CDR2 reads FQNEAQ (reference sequence). This CDR3 contains 13 residues. Trimming removed 5 bases at V and 6 bases at J, with 13 bases between. In nucleotides, the CDR3 is TGTGCCAGCAGCATAGGGGGGTTGGCTGAAGCTTTCTTT. Its protein product is CASSIGGLAEAFF.

This clonotype was detected many times. The chain employs TRBV4-2 and TRBJ2-4, with D maybe TRBD2 (5 bases). The CDR3 sequence is 16 residues long. V was cut by 0 bases and J by 6 bases, with 15 bases left in between. Germline V CDR1 and CDR2: LGHNA, YNFKEQ. In nucleotides, the CDR3 is TGTGCCAGCAGCCAAGATATGGCCGGACTGGGAAACATTCAGTACTTC. Protein sequence: CASSQDMAGLGNIQYF.

The chain couples TRBV6-1 to TRBJ1-1, with unresolved D. Trimming left V 7 bases short and J 1 base short, with 10 bases between. Looked up from germline, CDR1 is MNHNS and CDR2 is SASEGT. The CDR3 runs to 13 residues. The CDR3 DNA reads TGTGCCAGCACATCCCCAAGGAACACTGAAGCTTTCTTT. Protein: CASTSPRNTEAFF.

This clonotype came up many times. V gene TRBV6-5 combines with J gene TRBJ2-3; 8 bases match TRBD2. Germline assignment: CDR1 MNHEY and CDR2 SVGAGI. V dropped 4 bases and J dropped 2; count of bases not matched to a gene: 5. This CDR3 has 15 amino acids. CDR3 residues: CASSSYSGVTDTQYF. CDR3 bases: TGTGCCAGCAGTTCCTATAGCGGGGTCACAGATACGCAGTATTTT.

This clonotype has more than one count but fewer than ten. The rearrangement uses TRBV18 and TRBJ2-1; D unclear. V lost 3 bases to trimming and J lost 0 bases, with 6 bases between them. The CDR3 is 14 amino acids. Germline CDR1 and CDR2: KGHSH and LQKENI. This chain's CDR3 is CASSPTRSYNEQFF. The CDR3 DNA follows: TGTGCCAGCTCACCGACTCGCTCCTACAATGAGCAGTTCTTC.

This clonotype was detected only a few times. The rearrangement links TRBV2 to TRBJ1-1; possible D gene TRBD1, 5 bases. Deletions cut 7 bases from V and 1 base from J, with 10 bases between. The CDR3 consists of 13 residues. Germline loops: CDR1 SNHLY, CDR2 FYNNEI. The CDR3 nucleotides read TGTGCCAGCAAGGGGAGTCCGAACACTGAAGCTTTCTTT. It encodes CASKGSPNTEAFF.

The J gene is TRBJ2-3, the V gene TRBV15, with TRBD2 matching over 12 bases. There are 15 residues in the CDR3. With V trimmed by 5 bases and J by 4 bases, 4 bases remained unmatched. Germline CDR1 reads LNHNV; CDR2 reads YYDKDF (reference sequence). CDR3 amino acids: CATSFRTSGADTQYF. The CDR3 DNA is TGTGCCACCAGCTTTAGGACTAGCGGGGCAGATACGCAGTATTTT.

The chain recombines TRBV20-1 with TRBJ1-2; 7 bases match TRBD1. From germline, CDR1 is DFQATT and CDR2 SNEGSKA (reference sequence). The CDR3 runs 14 residues. The V gene end was trimmed by 4 bases and the J gene end by 0 bases; junction bases not matched to a gene: 5. The CDR3 DNA follows: TGCAGTGCTAAGGGACAGTTAGCTAACTATGGCTACACCTTC. Its protein product is CSAKGQLANYGYTF.

Many counts were recorded for this clonotype. The chain employs TRBV12-3 or TRBV12-4 and TRBJ2-5; 8 nucleotides agree with TRBD2. V trimming: 5 bases; J trimming: 6 bases; junction bases outside the gene matches: 11. CDR3 length equals 15 residues. The DNA of the CDR3 is TGTGCCAGCAGTCCCACGTCCGGGACTAGTAAGACCCAGTACTTC. Translating gives CASSPTSGTSKTQYF.

This chain uses TRBV18 with TRBJ2-7, with D perhaps matching TRBD2 (7 bases). Trimming stripped 6 bases from V and 5 bases from J, with 14 bases between. Germline CDR1 reads KGHSH; CDR2 reads LQKENI. The CDR3 sequence is 13 residues long. CDR3 protein: CASSRGPNHEQYF. Here the CDR3 DNA reads TGTGCCAGCTCGCGGGGGCCCAACCACGAGCAGTACTTC.

This clonotype was picked up a small number of times. The rearrangement uses TRBV6-2 or TRBV6-3 and TRBJ2-4; D not certain. CDR1 is MNHEY, CDR2 SVGEGT, per germline. The length of the CDR3 is 15 residues. The germline V and J ends were trimmed by 6 bases and 0 bases, with 12 bases remaining between them. In DNA, the CDR3 is TGTGCCAGCAGGACGGCAGGACGAGCCAAAAACATTCAGTACTTC. It specifies CASRTAGRAKNIQYF.

In its sample, this clonotype was seen many times. This rearrangement joins TRBV29-1 to TRBJ1-1; 7 bases are a match to TRBD1. Looked up from germline, CDR1 is SQVTM and CDR2 is ANQGSEA. V gave up 5 bases and J gave up 2 bases; unmatched junction bases: 8. The CDR3 has 14 amino acids. This CDR3 reads CSVTRGTSNTEAFF. Written as DNA, the CDR3 is TGCAGCGTTACCAGGGGGACCAGCAACACTGAAGCTTTCTTT.

The chain has TRBV6-1 and TRBJ1-6; a possible D gene is TRBD1 (6 bases). The germline V gene encodes CDR1 MNHNS and CDR2 SASEGT. The CDR3 is 16 residues long. V gave up 6 bases and J gave up 9 bases, with 21 bases separating them. The CDR3 here is CASRQGFSQNGSPLHF. The CDR3 DNA follows: TGTGCCAGCAGGCAGGGGTTCTCCCAAAACGGTTCACCCCTCCACTTT.

This clonotype was counted ten times or more. This sequence joins TRBV7-9 and TRBJ1-1; D is unresolved. CDR3 length: 16 amino acids. From germline, CDR1 is SEHNR and CDR2 FQNEAQ (reference sequence). Trimming removed 5 bases from V and 3 bases from J, with 19 bases in between. CDR3 coding DNA: TGTGCCAGCAGCCCCCTTATAACACCGAGGGACACTGAAGCTTTCTTT. Encoded protein: CASSPLITPRDTEAFF.

Many counts were recorded for this clonotype. The chain combines TRBV5-1 with TRBJ2-1, with D possibly TRBD1 on 5 matching bases. The CDR3 has 15 residues. Germline assignment: CDR1 SGHRS and CDR2 YFSETQ. V was shortened by 4 bases and J by 10 bases, with 21 bases between the two germline ends. CDR3 sequence: CASSPTGRQKSEQFF. The CDR3 nucleotides read TGCGCCAGCAGCCCCACAGGCAGGCAAAAGAGCGAGCAGTTCTTC.